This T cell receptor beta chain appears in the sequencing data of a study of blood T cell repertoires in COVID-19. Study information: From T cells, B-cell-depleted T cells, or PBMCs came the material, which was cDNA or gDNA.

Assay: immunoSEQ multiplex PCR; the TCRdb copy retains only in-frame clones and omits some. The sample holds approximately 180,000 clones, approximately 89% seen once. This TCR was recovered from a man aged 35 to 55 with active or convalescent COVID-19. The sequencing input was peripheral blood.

CDR3 loop: CASSLSGTGALGRGSPLHF. CDR3 coding DNA: TGTGCCAGCAGTTTATCCGGGACAGGGGCCTTGGGGAGGGGCTCACCCCTCCACTTT. This rearrangement joins TRBV28 to TRBJ1-6; TRBD1 aligns across 10 bases. Germline V CDR1 and CDR2: MDHEN, SYDVKM. This CDR3 has 19 amino acids. V gave up 1 base and J gave up 10 bases; unmatched junction bases: 16.